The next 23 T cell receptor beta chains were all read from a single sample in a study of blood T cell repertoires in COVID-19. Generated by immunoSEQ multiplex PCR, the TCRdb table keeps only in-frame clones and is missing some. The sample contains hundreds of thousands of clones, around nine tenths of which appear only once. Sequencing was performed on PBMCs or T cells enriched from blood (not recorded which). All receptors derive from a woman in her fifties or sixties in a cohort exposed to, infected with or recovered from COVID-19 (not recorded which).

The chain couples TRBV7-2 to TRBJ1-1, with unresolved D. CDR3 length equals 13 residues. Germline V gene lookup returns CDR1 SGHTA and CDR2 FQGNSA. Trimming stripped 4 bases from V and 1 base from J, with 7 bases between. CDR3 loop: CASSSGRNTEAFF. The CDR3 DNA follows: TGTGCCAGCAGCTCCGGTCGGAACACTGAAGCTTTCTTT.

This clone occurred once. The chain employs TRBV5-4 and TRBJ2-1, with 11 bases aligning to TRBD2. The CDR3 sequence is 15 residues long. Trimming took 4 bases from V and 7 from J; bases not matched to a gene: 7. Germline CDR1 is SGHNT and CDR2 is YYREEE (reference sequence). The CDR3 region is CASSGTSGSVNEQFF. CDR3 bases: TGTGCCAGCAGCGGTACTAGCGGGAGTGTAAATGAGCAGTTCTTC.

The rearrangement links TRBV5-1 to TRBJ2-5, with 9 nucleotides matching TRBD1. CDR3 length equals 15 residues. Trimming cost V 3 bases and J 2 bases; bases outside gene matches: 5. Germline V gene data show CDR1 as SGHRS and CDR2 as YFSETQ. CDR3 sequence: CASSYRGREQETQYF. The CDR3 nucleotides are TGCGCCAGCAGCTACAGGGGGCGGGAGCAAGAGACCCAGTACTTC.

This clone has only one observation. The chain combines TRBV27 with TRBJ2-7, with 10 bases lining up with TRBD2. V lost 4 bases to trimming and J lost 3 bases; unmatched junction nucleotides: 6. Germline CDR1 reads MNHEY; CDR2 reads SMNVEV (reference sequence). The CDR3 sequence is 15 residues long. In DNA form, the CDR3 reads TGTGCCAGCAGTTCTTACGGGACTAGCGACTACGAGCAGTACTTC. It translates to CASSSYGTSDYEQYF.

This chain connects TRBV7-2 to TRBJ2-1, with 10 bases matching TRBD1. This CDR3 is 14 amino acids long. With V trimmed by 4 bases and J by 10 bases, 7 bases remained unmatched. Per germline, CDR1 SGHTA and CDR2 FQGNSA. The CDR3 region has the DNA TGTGCCAGCAGCTGGGGGGACAGGGGAGGCGAGCAGTTCTTC. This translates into CASSWGDRGGEQFF.

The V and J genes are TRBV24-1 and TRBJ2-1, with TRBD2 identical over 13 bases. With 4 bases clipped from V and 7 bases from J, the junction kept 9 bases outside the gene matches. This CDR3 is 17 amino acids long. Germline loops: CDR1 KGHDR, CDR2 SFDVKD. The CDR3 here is CATSEWGTSGRENEQFF. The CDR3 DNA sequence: TGTGCCACCAGTGAGTGGGGAACTAGCGGGAGGGAAAATGAGCAGTTCTTC.

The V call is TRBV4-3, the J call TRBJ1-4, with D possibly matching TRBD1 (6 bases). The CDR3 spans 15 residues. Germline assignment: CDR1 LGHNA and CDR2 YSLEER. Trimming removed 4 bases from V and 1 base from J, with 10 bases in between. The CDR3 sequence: CASSRSGETNEKLFF. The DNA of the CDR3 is TGCGCCAGCAGCCGGTCAGGGGAAACTAATGAAAAACTGTTTTTT.

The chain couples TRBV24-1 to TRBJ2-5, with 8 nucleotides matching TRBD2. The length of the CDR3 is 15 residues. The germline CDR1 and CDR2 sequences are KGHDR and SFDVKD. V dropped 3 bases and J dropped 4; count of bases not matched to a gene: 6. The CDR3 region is CATSDPSGSLETQYF. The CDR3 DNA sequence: TGTGCCACCAGTGATCCAAGCGGGAGTCTAGAGACCCAGTACTTC.

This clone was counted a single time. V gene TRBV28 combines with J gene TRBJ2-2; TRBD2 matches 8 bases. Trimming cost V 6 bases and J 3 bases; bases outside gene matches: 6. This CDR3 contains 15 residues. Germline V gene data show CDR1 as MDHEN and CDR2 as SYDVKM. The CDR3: CASRISGKYTGELFF. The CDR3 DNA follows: TGTGCCAGCAGGATTAGCGGGAAATACACCGGGGAGCTGTTTTTT.

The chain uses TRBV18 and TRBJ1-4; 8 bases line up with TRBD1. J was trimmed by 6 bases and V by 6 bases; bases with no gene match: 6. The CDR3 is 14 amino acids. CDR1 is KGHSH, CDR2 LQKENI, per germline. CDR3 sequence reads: CASSSGTGDEKLFF. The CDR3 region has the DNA TGTGCCAGCTCTTCCGGGACAGGTGATGAAAAACTGTTTTTT.

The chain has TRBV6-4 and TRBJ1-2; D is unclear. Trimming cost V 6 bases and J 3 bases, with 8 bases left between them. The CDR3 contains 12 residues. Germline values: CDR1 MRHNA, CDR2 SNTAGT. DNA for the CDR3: TGTGCCAGCAGGCCCCCAGACTATGGCTACACCTTC. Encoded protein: CASRPPDYGYTF.

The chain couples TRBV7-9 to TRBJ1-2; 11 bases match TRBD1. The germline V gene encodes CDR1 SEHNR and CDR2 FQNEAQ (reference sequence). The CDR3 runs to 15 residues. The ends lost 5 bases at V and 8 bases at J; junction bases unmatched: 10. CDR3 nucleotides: TGTGCCAGCAGCAGTCGGACAGGGGGCTTAGGAGGCTACACCTTC. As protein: CASSSRTGGLGGYTF. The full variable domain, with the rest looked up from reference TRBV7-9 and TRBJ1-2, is DTGVSQNPRHKITKRGQNVTFRCDPISEHNRLYWYRQTLGQGPEFLTYFQNEAQLEKSRLLSDRFSAERPKGSFSTLEIQRTEQGDSAMYLCASSSRTGGLGGYTFGSGTRLTVV.

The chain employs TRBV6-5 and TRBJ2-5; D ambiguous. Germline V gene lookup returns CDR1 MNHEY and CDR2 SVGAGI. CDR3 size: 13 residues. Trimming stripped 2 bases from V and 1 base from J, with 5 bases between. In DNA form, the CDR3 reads TGTGCCAGCAGTTACGGTAGCCAAGAGACCCAGTACTTC. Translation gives CASSYGSQETQYF.

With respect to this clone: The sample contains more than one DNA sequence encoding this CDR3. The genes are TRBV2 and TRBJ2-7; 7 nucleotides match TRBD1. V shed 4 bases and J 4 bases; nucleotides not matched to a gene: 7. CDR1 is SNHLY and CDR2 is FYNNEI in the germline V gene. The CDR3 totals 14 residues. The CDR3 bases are TGTGCCAGCAGTGGGCAGGGGGTGTCATACGAGCAGTACTTC. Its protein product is CASSGQGVSYEQYF. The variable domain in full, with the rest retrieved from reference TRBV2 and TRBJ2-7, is EPEVTQTPSHQVTQMGQEVILRCVPISNHLYFYWYRQILGQKVEFLVSFYNNEISEKSEIFDDQFSVERPDGSNFTLKIRSTKLEDSAMYFCASSGQGVSYEQYFGPGTRLTVT.

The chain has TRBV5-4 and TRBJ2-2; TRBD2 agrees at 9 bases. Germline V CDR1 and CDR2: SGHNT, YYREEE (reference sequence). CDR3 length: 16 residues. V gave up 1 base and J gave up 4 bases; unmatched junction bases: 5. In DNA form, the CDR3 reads TGTGCCAGCAGCTTGAGAAATAGCGGGGGCACCGGGGAGCTGTTTTTT. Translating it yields CASSLRNSGGTGELFF.

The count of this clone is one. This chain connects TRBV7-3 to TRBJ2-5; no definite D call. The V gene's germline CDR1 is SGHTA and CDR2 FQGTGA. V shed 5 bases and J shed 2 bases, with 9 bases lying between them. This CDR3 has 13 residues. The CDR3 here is CASSRTEQETQYF. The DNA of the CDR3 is TGTGCCAGCAGCCGAACAGAACAAGAGACCCAGTACTTC.

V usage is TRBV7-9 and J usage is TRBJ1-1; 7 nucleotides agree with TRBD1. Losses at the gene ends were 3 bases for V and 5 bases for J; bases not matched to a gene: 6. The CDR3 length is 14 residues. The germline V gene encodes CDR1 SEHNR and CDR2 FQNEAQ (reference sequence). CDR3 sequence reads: CASSLQGEETEAFF. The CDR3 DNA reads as TGTGCCAGCAGCTTGCAGGGGGAAGAGACTGAAGCTTTCTTT.

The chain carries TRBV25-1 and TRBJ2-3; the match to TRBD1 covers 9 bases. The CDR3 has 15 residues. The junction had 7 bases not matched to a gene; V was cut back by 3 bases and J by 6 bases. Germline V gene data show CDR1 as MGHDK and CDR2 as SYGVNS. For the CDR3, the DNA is TGTGCCAGCAGTGACGCAAGGACAGGGGCCGATACGCAGTATTTT. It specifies CASSDARTGADTQYF.

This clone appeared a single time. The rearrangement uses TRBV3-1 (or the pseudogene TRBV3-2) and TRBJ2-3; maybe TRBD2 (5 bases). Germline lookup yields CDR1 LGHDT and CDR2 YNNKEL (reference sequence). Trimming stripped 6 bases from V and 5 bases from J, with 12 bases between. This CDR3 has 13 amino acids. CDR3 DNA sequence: TGTGCCAGCAGTACAATACGGGGAGATACGCAGTATTTT. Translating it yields CASSTIRGDTQYF.

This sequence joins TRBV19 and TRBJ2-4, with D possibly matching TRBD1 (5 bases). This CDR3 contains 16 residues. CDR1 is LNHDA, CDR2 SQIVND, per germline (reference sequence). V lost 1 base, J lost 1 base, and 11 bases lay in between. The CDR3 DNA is TGTGCCAGTAGTATAGGCAGGGTAGGCGCCAAAAACATTCAGTACTTC. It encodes CASSIGRVGAKNIQYF.

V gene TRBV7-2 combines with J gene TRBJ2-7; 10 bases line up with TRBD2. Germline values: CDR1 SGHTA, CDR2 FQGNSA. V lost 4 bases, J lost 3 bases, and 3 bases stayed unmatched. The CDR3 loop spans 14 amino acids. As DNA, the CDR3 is TGTGCCAGCAGCTCTAGCGGGAGTCGCTACGAGCAGTACTTC. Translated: CASSSSGSRYEQYF. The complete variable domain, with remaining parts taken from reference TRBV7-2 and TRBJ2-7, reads GAGVSQSPSNKVTEKGKDVELRCDPISGHTALYWYRQSLGQGLEFLIYFQGNSAPDKSGLPSDRFSAERTGGSVSTLTIQRTQQEDSAVYLCASSSSGSRYEQYFGPGTRLTVT.

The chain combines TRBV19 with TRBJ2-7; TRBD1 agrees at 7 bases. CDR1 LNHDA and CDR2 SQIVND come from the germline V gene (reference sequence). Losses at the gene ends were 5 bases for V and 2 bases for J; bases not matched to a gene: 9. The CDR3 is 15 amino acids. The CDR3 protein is CASSPYRGSPYEQYF. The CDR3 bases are TGTGCCAGTAGTCCCTACAGGGGATCCCCCTACGAGCAGTACTTC.

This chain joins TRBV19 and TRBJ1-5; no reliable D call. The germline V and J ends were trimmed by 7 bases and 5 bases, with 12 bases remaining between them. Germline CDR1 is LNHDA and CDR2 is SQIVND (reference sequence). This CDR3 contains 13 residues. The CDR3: CASNPGRDQPQHF. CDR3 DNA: TGTGCCAGTAACCCCGGGAGGGATCAGCCCCAGCATTTT.